This TCR beta chain was identified in a study of blood T cell repertoires in COVID-19. Study context: Donors in the United States, Italy and Spain gave samples during acute or convalescent COVID-19. T cells, B-cell-depleted T cells, or PBMCs provided the cDNA or gDNA that served as material.

A remark on this clone: Other DNA sequences in this sample translate to the same CDR3.

In the source study's methods: Nucleated cell counts were estimated from reference gene primer amplification. Repertoires were generated with immunoSEQ multiplex PCR, while TCRdb's copy carries only in-frame clones and drops some. The V and J calls and clone size were taken over from that table, and D and trimming were inferred from the DNA. The table shows around 380,000 clones, with more than 65% occurring only once. In germline, CDR1 is LGHDT, CDR2 YNNKEL (reference sequence). This CDR3 region has 14 residues. Losses at the gene ends were 4 bases for V and 3 bases for J; bases not matched to a gene: 2.

The sequence was collected from a human donor with acute or convalescent COVID-19. The donor label of this sample is uncertain. Sequencing was performed on peripheral blood. The rearrangement uses TRBV3-1 (or the pseudogene TRBV3-2) and TRBJ1-5; 8 bases are a match to TRBD1. In nucleotides, the CDR3 is TGTGCCAGCAGCCGGACAGGGTCCAATCAGCCCCAGCATTTT. Translating it yields CASSRTGSNQPQHF.